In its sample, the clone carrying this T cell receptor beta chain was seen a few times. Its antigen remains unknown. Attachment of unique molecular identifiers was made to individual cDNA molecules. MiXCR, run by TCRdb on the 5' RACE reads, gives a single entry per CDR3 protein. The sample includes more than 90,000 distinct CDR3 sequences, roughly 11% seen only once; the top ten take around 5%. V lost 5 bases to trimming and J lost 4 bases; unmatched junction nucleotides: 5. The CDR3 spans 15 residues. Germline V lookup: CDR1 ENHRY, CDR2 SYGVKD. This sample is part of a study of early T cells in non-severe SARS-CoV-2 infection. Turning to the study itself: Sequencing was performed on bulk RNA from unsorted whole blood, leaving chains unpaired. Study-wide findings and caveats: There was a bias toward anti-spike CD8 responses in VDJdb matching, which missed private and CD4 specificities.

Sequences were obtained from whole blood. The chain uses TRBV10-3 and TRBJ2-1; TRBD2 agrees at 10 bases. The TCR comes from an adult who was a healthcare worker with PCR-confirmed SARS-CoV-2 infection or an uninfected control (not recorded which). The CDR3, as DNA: TGTGCCATCAGTCTCAGCGGGGGGGCTTACAATGAGCAGTTCTTC. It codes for CAISLSGGAYNEQFF.